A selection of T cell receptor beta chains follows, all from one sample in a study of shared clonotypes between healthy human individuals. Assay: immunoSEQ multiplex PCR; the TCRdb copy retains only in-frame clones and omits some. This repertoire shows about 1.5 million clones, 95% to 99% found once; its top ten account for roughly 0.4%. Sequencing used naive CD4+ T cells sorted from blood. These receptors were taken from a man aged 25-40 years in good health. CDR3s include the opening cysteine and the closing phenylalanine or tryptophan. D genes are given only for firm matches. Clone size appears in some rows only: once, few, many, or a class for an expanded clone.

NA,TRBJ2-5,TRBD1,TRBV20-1,CSTGVSETQYF,TGCAGTACAGGGGTGTCAGAGACCCAGTACTTC
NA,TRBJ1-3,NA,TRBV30,CAWSGNQGSGNTIYF,TGTGCCTGGAGCGGAAATCAGGGCTCTGGAAACACCATATATTTT
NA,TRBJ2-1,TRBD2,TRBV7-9,CASSFGGTSGSSYNEQFF,TGTGCCAGCAGCTTTGGGGGGACTAGCGGGAGCTCCTACAATGAGCAGTTCTTC
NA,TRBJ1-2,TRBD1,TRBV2,CASKRQGNDYGYTF,TGTGCCAGCAAAAGACAGGGAAACGACTATGGCTACACCTTC
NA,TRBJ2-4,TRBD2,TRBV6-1,CASSAGTSSNIQYF,TGTGCCAGCTCTGCCGGGACTAGCTCGAACATTCAGTACTTC
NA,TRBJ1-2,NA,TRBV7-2,CASSLATQRYGYTF,TGTGCCAGCAGCTTAGCCACCCAGCGCTATGGCTACACCTTC
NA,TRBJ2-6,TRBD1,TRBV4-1,CASSHFGQGVLSGANVLTF,TGCGCCAGCAGCCACTTTGGACAGGGAGTACTTTCTGGGGCCAACGTCCTGACTTTC
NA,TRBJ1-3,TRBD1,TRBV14,CASSWLQGSENTIYF,TGTGCCAGCAGCTGGTTACAGGGGTCCGAAAACACCATATATTTT
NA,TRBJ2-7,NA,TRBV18,CASSTGVEYEQYF,TGTGCCAGCTCAACAGGAGTTGAGTACGAGCAGTACTTC
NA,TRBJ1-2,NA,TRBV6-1,CASSEARLNYGYTF,TGTGCCAGCAGTGAAGCGCGATTAAACTATGGCTACACCTTC
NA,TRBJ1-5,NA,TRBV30,CAWSGGRDQPQHF,TGTGCCTGGAGTGGAGGTCGCGATCAGCCCCAGCATTTT
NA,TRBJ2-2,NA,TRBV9,CASSVPGNTGELFF,TGTGCCAGCAGCGTACCAGGGAACACCGGGGAGCTGTTTTTT
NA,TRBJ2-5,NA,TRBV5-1,CASSLVGDDETQYF,TGCGCCAGCAGCTTGGTGGGGGACGACGAGACCCAGTACTTC
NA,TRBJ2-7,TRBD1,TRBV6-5,CASSYSVGTGSYEQYF,TGTGCCAGCAGTTACTCGGTCGGGACAGGGTCCTACGAGCAGTACTTC
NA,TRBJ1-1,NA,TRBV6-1,CASGREVFVSFF,TGTGCCAGCGGGCGGGAGGTTTTCGTATCTTTCTTT
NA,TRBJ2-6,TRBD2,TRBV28,CASSPLAGRSGANVLTF,TGTGCCAGCAGCCCACTAGCGGGAAGGTCTGGGGCCAACGTCCTGACTTTC
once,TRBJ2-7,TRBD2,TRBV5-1,CASSLGGLAGDEQYF,TGCGCCAGCAGCTTGGGAGGACTAGCGGGGGACGAGCAGTACTTC
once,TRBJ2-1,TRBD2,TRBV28,CASRSGLAGVNEQFF,TGTGCCAGCCGCTCCGGACTAGCGGGAGTCAATGAGCAGTTCTTC
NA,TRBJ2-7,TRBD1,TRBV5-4,CASSLRLLKQGAHEQYF,TGTGCCAGCAGCTTGCGTCTCTTGAAACAGGGGGCCCACGAGCAGTACTTC
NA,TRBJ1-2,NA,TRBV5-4,CASSFPGDNYGYTF,TGTGCCAGCAGCTTCCCAGGGGATAACTATGGCTACACCTTC
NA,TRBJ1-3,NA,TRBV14,CASSHLRPGNTIYF,TGTGCCAGCAGCCATCTGCGCCCTGGAAACACCATATATTTT
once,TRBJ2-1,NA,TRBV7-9,CASSLALSGLVDNEQFF,TGTGCCAGCAGCTTAGCGCTTTCGGGACTGGTTGACAATGAGCAGTTCTTC
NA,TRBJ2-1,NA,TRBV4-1,CASSQKPPGLPPYNEQFF,TGCGCCAGCAGCCAGAAGCCTCCGGGACTCCCGCCCTACAATGAGCAGTTCTTC
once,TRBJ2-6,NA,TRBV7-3,CASSLEMRPNVLTF,TGTGCCAGCAGCTTAGAAATGAGACCCAACGTCCTGACTTTC
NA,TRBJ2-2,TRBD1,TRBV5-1,CASSLRTGSNTGELFF,TGCGCCAGCAGCTTGAGGACAGGTTCGAACACCGGGGAGCTGTTTTTT
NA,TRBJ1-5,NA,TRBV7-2,CASSLAAYNQPQHF,TGTGCCAGCAGCTTAGCAGCATACAATCAGCCCCAGCATTTT
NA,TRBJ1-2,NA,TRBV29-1,CSVIPWPGDRGYTF,TGCAGCGTTATCCCTTGGCCAGGGGATCGTGGCTACACCTTC
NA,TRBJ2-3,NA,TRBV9,CASSALLARTDMQYF,TGTGCCAGCAGCGCGCTGCTAGCGCGCACAGATATGCAGTATTTT
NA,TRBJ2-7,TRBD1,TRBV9,CASSGGLGATGPEFPYEQYF,TGTGCCAGCAGCGGGGGGCTCGGCGCGACAGGGCCAGAGTTTCCCTACGAGCAGTACTTC
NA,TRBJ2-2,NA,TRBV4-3,CASSQEVTNTGELFF,TGCGCCAGCAGCCAAGAAGTCACTAACACCGGGGAGCTGTTTTTT
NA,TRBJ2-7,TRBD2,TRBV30,CAWSILAASYEQYF,TGTGCCTGGAGCATACTAGCGGCCTCCTACGAGCAGTACTTC
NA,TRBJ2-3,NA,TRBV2,CASIKERGHTQYF,TGTGCCAGCATCAAAGAGAGGGGTCATACGCAGTATTTT
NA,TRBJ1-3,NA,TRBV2,CASSEVRRHSGNTIYF,TGTGCCAGCAGTGAAGTGCGCAGGCACTCTGGAAACACCATATATTTT
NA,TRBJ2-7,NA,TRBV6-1,CASSEVASREQYF,TGTGCCAGCAGTGAAGTAGCTAGCCGCGAGCAGTACTTC
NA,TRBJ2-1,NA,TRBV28,CASSQQLSEQFF,TGTGCCAGCAGTCAACAATTGAGTGAGCAGTTCTTC
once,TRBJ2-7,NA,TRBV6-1,CASSEWAKGLEVRQYF,TGTGCCAGCAGTGAATGGGCCAAGGGGTTGGAGGTTCGGCAGTACTTC
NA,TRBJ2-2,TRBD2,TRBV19,CASRGLAGGGTGELFF,TGTGCCAGTAGGGGACTAGCGGGAGGTGGCACCGGGGAGCTGTTTTTT
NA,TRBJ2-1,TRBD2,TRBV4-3,CASSQEPSSYRGGEQFF,TGCGCCAGCAGCCAAGAACCCTCCTCCTACCGGGGGGGTGAGCAGTTCTTC
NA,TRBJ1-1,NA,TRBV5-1,CASSLSLNTEAFF,TGCGCCAGCAGCTTGTCCCTGAACACTGAAGCTTTCTTT
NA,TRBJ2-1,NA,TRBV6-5,CASSYSSASSYNEQFF,TGTGCCAGCAGTTACTCTAGCGCGAGCTCCTACAATGAGCAGTTCTTC
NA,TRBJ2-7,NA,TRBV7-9,CASSASSYEQYF,TGTGCCAGCAGCGCGAGCTCCTACGAGCAGTACTTC
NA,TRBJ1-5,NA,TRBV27,CASSSLGVYSNQPQHF,TGTGCCAGCAGTTCACTTGGGGTATATAGCAATCAGCCCCAGCATTTT
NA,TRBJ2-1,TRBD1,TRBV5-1,CASSLVGGQVSRNEQFF,TGCGCCAGCAGCTTGGTGGGGGGACAGGTCTCTCGGAATGAGCAGTTCTTC
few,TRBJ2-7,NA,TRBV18,CASSPQHSQEGQYF,TGTGCCAGCTCACCACAACACAGTCAGGAAGGGCAGTACTTC
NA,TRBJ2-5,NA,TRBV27,CASRTKETQYF,TGTGCCAGCAGGACCAAAGAGACCCAGTACTTC
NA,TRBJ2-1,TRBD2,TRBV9,CASSVDGRLAGIGDEQFF,TGTGCCAGCAGCGTAGATGGAAGACTAGCGGGTATAGGAGATGAGCAGTTCTTC
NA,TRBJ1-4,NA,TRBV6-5,CASSYSKLGSGEKLFF,TGTGCCAGCAGTTACTCGAAGCTGGGGTCCGGTGAAAAACTGTTTTTT
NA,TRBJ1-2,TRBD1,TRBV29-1,CSVWFGTGGRSNYGYTF,TGCAGCGTCTGGTTTGGGACAGGGGGGAGGTCTAACTATGGCTACACCTTC
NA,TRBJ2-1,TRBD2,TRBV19,CASGERESSYNEQFF,TGTGCCAGTGGGGAGCGGGAGAGTTCCTACAATGAGCAGTTCTTC
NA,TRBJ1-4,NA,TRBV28,CASSFGAGEKLFF,TGTGCCAGCAGTTTCGGGGCGGGGGAAAAACTGTTTTTT
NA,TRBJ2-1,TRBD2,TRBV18,CASSPIAGAEGQQFF,TGTGCCAGCTCACCTATAGCGGGAGCGGAGGGGCAGCAGTTCTTC
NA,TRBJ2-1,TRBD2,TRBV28,CASSSTSEEYEQFF,TGTGCCAGCAGTTCGACTAGCGAAGAGTATGAGCAGTTCTTC
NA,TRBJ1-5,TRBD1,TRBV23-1,CASSQQPGQSQIGDQPQHF,TGCGCCAGCAGTCAACAACCGGGACAGAGTCAAATCGGTGATCAGCCCCAGCATTTT
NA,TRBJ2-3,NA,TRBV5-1,CATRIQDTQYF,TGCGCCACCAGGATTCAAGATACGCAGTATTTT
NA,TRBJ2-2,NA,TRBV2,CATQSPWGTGELFF,TGTGCCACCCAATCTCCTTGGGGCACCGGGGAGCTGTTTTTT
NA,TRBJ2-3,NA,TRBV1,CTSSRKAGTSGEYTDTQYF,TGCACCAGCAGCCGTAAAGCAGGGACTAGCGGTGAGTATACAGATACGCAGTATTTT
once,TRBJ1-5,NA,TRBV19,CASSRTRGFNQPQHF,TGTGCCAGTAGTAGGACACGGGGTTTCAATCAGCCCCAGCATTTT
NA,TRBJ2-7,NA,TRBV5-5,CASSLASSTYEQYF,TGTGCCAGCAGCTTGGCGTCGTCTACCTACGAGCAGTACTTC
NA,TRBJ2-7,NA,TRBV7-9,CASSLLGGSYEQYF,TGTGCCAGCAGCTTACTGGGGGGCTCCTACGAGCAGTACTTC